The clone carrying this T cell receptor (beta chain) has more than one count but fewer than ten. V gave up 2 bases and J gave up 4 bases, with 11 bases separating them. CDR1 MNHEY and CDR2 SVGEGT come from the germline V gene. The CDR3 has 14 amino acids. TCRdb itself ran the 5' RACE reads through MiXCR, one entry per CDR3 protein. The table lists roughly 250,000 distinct CDR3 sequences, 16% of them singletons. The sample originates from a study of T-cell memory formation after mild COVID-19. The clonotype comes from a man aged 18 to 35 who had mild COVID-19 (a few samples of this study predate the infection). Cell type and time point are not known. The chain is built from TRBV6-2 or TRBV6-3 and TRBJ1-2, with a weak D call TRBD1 (6 bases). The sample comprised PBMCs or a T cell subset sorted from them (not recorded which). The CDR3 DNA is TGTGCCAGCAGTTACCAGGGGACCGGCTATGGCTACACCTTC. Translated, it gives CASSYQGTGYGYTF.